A selection of T cell receptor beta chains follows, all from one sample in a study of cytomegalovirus exposure and HLA in healthy donors. Method: immunoSEQ multiplex PCR; TCRdb's copy keeps in-frame clones and lacks some. Of 250,000 or so clones detected, approximately 84% appear once; the ten largest clones hold 12%. The sequencing input was PBMCs. Every receptor here comes from a man aged 18 to 35 in good health and CMV-seropositive. The CDR3 runs from the conserved cysteine through the conserved F or W. Each record gives: clone size, D gene, V gene, J gene, CDR3 length, CDR3 protein, CDR3 DNA. A D gene is named only where the DNA matches it firmly. A clone size is listed for some rows: how often the clone was seen (once, few, many), or a class if it is expanded.

clone_size: -
d_call: -
v_call: TRBV7-9
j_call: TRBJ2-1
cdr3_length: 12
cdr3_aa: CASSLDAWEQFF
cdr3_nt: TGTGCCAGCAGCCTCGACGCTTGGGAGCAGTTCTTC

clone_size: -
d_call: TRBD1
v_call: TRBV2
j_call: TRBJ1-2
cdr3_length: 11
cdr3_aa: CASGTGGGYTF
cdr3_nt: TGTGCCAGCGGGACAGGGGGCGGCTACACCTTC

clone_size: -
d_call: TRBD2
v_call: TRBV30
j_call: TRBJ2-3
cdr3_length: 13
cdr3_aa: CAWSVTSADTQYF
cdr3_nt: TGTGCCTGGAGTGTGACTAGCGCTGATACGCAGTATTTT

clone_size: few
d_call: -
v_call: TRBV6-6
j_call: TRBJ2-1
cdr3_length: 15
cdr3_aa: CASSYEASSYNEQFF
cdr3_nt: TGTGCCAGCAGTTACGAGGCGAGCTCCTACAATGAGCAGTTCTTC

clone_size: -
d_call: -
v_call: TRBV7-3
j_call: TRBJ2-1
cdr3_length: 13
cdr3_aa: CASSLIPDNEQFF
cdr3_nt: TGTGCCAGCAGCTTAATTCCAGACAATGAGCAGTTCTTC

clone_size: -
d_call: -
v_call: TRBV28
j_call: TRBJ2-7
cdr3_length: 15
cdr3_aa: CASSLQLGDSYEQYF
cdr3_nt: TGTGCCAGCAGTTTACAGCTTGGGGACTCCTACGAGCAGTACTTC

clone_size: -
d_call: -
v_call: TRBV27
j_call: TRBJ1-4
cdr3_length: 13
cdr3_aa: CASSLIAQAKLFF
cdr3_nt: TGTGCCAGCAGTTTAATTGCCCAGGCAAAACTGTTTTTT

clone_size: -
d_call: -
v_call: TRBV5-1
j_call: TRBJ1-5
cdr3_length: 15
cdr3_aa: CASSLGGTSNQPQHF
cdr3_nt: TGCGCCAGCAGCTTGGGGGGGACTAGCAATCAGCCCCAGCATTTT

clone_size: -
d_call: -
v_call: TRBV19
j_call: TRBJ2-5
cdr3_length: 15
cdr3_aa: CASTEGWGAGETQYF
cdr3_nt: TGTGCCAGTACTGAAGGTTGGGGGGCTGGAGAGACCCAGTACTTC

clone_size: -
d_call: -
v_call: TRBV2
j_call: TRBJ2-5
cdr3_length: 12
cdr3_aa: CASTANGETQYF
cdr3_nt: TGTGCCAGCACGGCAAACGGAGAGACCCAGTACTTC

clone_size: -
d_call: -
v_call: TRBV5-1
j_call: TRBJ1-1
cdr3_length: 15
cdr3_aa: CASSLGQGKLPEAFF
cdr3_nt: TGCGCCAGCAGCTTGGGGCAGGGTAAGTTGCCTGAAGCTTTCTTT

clone_size: -
d_call: -
v_call: TRBV30
j_call: TRBJ2-7
cdr3_length: 12
cdr3_aa: CAWSDRNHEQYF
cdr3_nt: TGTGCCTGGAGTGATAGGAACCACGAGCAGTACTTC

clone_size: once
d_call: -
v_call: TRBV28
j_call: TRBJ2-3
cdr3_length: 16
cdr3_aa: CASREAETEITDTQYF
cdr3_nt: TGTGCCAGCAGGGAGGCAGAGACAGAGATCACAGATACGCAGTATTTT

clone_size: -
d_call: -
v_call: TRBV7-2
j_call: TRBJ1-2
cdr3_length: 14
cdr3_aa: CASSPDWGAEGYTF
cdr3_nt: TGTGCCAGCAGCCCGGACTGGGGGGCGGAAGGCTACACCTTC

clone_size: -
d_call: -
v_call: TRBV6-1
j_call: TRBJ2-2
cdr3_length: 13
cdr3_aa: CASSATLTGELFF
cdr3_nt: TGTGCCAGCAGTGCCACGCTCACCGGGGAGCTGTTTTTT

clone_size: -
d_call: -
v_call: TRBV28
j_call: TRBJ1-2
cdr3_length: 12
cdr3_aa: CASNTVNYGYTF
cdr3_nt: TGTGCCAGCAACACGGTCAACTATGGCTACACCTTC

clone_size: -
d_call: -
v_call: TRBV6-1
j_call: TRBJ2-6
cdr3_length: 15
cdr3_aa: CASSAERAGANVLTF
cdr3_nt: TGTGCCAGCAGTGCAGAGAGGGCTGGGGCCAACGTCCTGACTTTC

clone_size: -
d_call: TRBD1
v_call: TRBV27
j_call: TRBJ1-1
cdr3_length: 13
cdr3_aa: CASSLLTGFEAFF
cdr3_nt: TGTGCCAGCAGTTTGCTGACAGGGTTTGAAGCTTTCTTT

clone_size: -
d_call: TRBD2
v_call: TRBV2
j_call: TRBJ2-1
cdr3_length: 14
cdr3_aa: CASRGLAGLGEQFF
cdr3_nt: TGTGCCAGCAGGGGACTAGCGGGCCTCGGTGAGCAGTTCTTC

clone_size: -
d_call: TRBD2
v_call: TRBV30
j_call: TRBJ2-1
cdr3_length: 20
cdr3_aa: CAWSVSRTSGRAVPYNEQFF
cdr3_nt: TGTGCCTGGAGTGTGAGTCGGACTAGCGGGAGGGCCGTTCCCTACAATGAGCAGTTCTTC

clone_size: -
d_call: TRBD2
v_call: TRBV5-4
j_call: TRBJ2-1
cdr3_length: 15
cdr3_aa: CASSTRDYNTNEQFF
cdr3_nt: TGTGCCAGCAGCACGAGGGACTACAACACCAATGAGCAGTTCTTC

clone_size: -
d_call: -
v_call: TRBV6-1
j_call: TRBJ1-1
cdr3_length: 14
cdr3_aa: CASSELFYGTEAFF
cdr3_nt: TGTGCCAGCAGTGAACTGTTTTATGGAACTGAAGCTTTCTTT

clone_size: -
d_call: TRBD2
v_call: TRBV27
j_call: TRBJ2-1
cdr3_length: 16
cdr3_aa: CASSPGLAGNYNEQFF
cdr3_nt: TGTGCCAGCAGTCCAGGACTAGCTGGTAACTACAATGAGCAGTTCTTC

clone_size: -
d_call: -
v_call: TRBV27
j_call: TRBJ1-2
cdr3_length: 15
cdr3_aa: CASSLSRGLSYGYTF
cdr3_nt: TGTGCCAGCAGTTTATCGCGGGGCCTTAGCTATGGCTACACCTTC

clone_size: -
d_call: -
v_call: TRBV28
j_call: TRBJ1-2
cdr3_length: 14
cdr3_aa: CASSLIPGADGYTF
cdr3_nt: TGTGCCAGCAGTTTAATCCCAGGGGCGGATGGCTACACCTTC

clone_size: -
d_call: TRBD1
v_call: TRBV6-4
j_call: TRBJ2-2
cdr3_length: 15
cdr3_aa: CASSPQGENTGELFF
cdr3_nt: TGTGCCAGCAGCCCCCAGGGGGAGAACACCGGGGAGCTGTTTTTT

clone_size: -
d_call: TRBD1
v_call: TRBV4-3
j_call: TRBJ2-1
cdr3_length: 15
cdr3_aa: CASSPGQGSYNEQFF
cdr3_nt: TGCGCCAGCAGCCCAGGACAGGGATCCTACAATGAGCAGTTCTTC

clone_size: -
d_call: -
v_call: TRBV28
j_call: TRBJ2-7
cdr3_length: 13
cdr3_aa: CASGAGDVYEQYF
cdr3_nt: TGTGCCAGCGGGGCAGGGGATGTATACGAGCAGTACTTC

clone_size: -
d_call: TRBD1
v_call: TRBV6-5
j_call: TRBJ1-2
cdr3_length: 14
cdr3_aa: CASSSLDRDYGYTF
cdr3_nt: TGTGCCAGCAGTTCCCTGGACAGGGACTATGGCTACACCTTC

clone_size: -
d_call: -
v_call: TRBV4-1
j_call: TRBJ2-6
cdr3_length: 16
cdr3_aa: CASSQGVQRGANVLTF
cdr3_nt: TGCGCCAGCAGCCAAGGGGTCCAGCGTGGGGCCAACGTCCTGACTTTC

clone_size: once
d_call: -
v_call: TRBV19
j_call: TRBJ2-1
cdr3_length: 13
cdr3_aa: CASSMVRYNEQFF
cdr3_nt: TGTGCCAGTAGTATGGTACGGTACAATGAGCAGTTCTTC

clone_size: -
d_call: -
v_call: TRBV11-2
j_call: TRBJ2-1
cdr3_length: 11
cdr3_aa: CASSFTNEQFF
cdr3_nt: TGTGCCAGCAGCTTTACCAATGAGCAGTTCTTC

clone_size: -
d_call: TRBD2
v_call: TRBV6-5
j_call: TRBJ2-1
cdr3_length: 15
cdr3_aa: CASSNSGRAADEQFF
cdr3_nt: TGTGCCAGCAGTAATAGCGGGAGGGCCGCGGATGAGCAGTTCTTC

clone_size: -
d_call: TRBD2
v_call: TRBV6-5
j_call: TRBJ2-7
cdr3_length: 12
cdr3_aa: CASRLAEHMQYF
cdr3_nt: TGTGCCAGCAGACTAGCGGAACATATGCAGTACTTC

clone_size: -
d_call: TRBD2
v_call: TRBV4-1
j_call: TRBJ2-3
cdr3_length: 16
cdr3_aa: CASSQLSGSGTDTQYF
cdr3_nt: TGCGCCAGCAGCCAACTTAGCGGGAGTGGCACAGATACGCAGTATTTT

clone_size: -
d_call: TRBD2
v_call: TRBV7-9
j_call: TRBJ2-5
cdr3_length: 15
cdr3_aa: CASSSGGGYQETQYF
cdr3_nt: TGTGCCAGCAGCTCTGGCGGGGGTTACCAAGAGACCCAGTACTTC

clone_size: -
d_call: -
v_call: TRBV12-2
j_call: TRBJ2-7
cdr3_length: 16
cdr3_aa: CASRLAAEEGSYEQYF
cdr3_nt: TGTGCAAGTCGCTTAGCTGCCGAGGAAGGGTCCTACGAGCAGTACTTC

clone_size: -
d_call: -
v_call: TRBV15
j_call: TRBJ2-7
cdr3_length: 20
cdr3_aa: CATSGVGGDTLRTTSYEQYF
cdr3_nt: TGTGCCACCAGCGGCGTGGGAGGGGACACCTTGAGAACTACCTCCTACGAGCAGTACTTC

clone_size: -
d_call: -
v_call: TRBV7-9
j_call: TRBJ1-2
cdr3_length: 12
cdr3_aa: CASSLVNYGYTF
cdr3_nt: TGTGCCAGCAGCTTGGTAAACTATGGCTACACCTTC

clone_size: -
d_call: -
v_call: TRBV19
j_call: TRBJ2-6
cdr3_length: 17
cdr3_aa: CASKLTGRRYGANVLTF
cdr3_nt: TGTGCCAGTAAACTGACAGGGAGGCGGTATGGGGCCAACGTCCTGACTTTC

clone_size: -
d_call: TRBD1
v_call: TRBV7-9
j_call: TRBJ1-1
cdr3_length: 13
cdr3_aa: CASSWGQGATAFF
cdr3_nt: TGTGCCAGCAGCTGGGGACAGGGGGCGACGGCTTTCTTT

clone_size: -
d_call: -
v_call: TRBV28
j_call: TRBJ2-5
cdr3_length: 17
cdr3_aa: CASSPIPKTTIQETQYF
cdr3_nt: TGTGCCAGCAGTCCAATCCCCAAGACTACAATCCAAGAGACCCAGTACTTC

clone_size: -
d_call: TRBD2
v_call: TRBV27
j_call: TRBJ2-2
cdr3_length: 15
cdr3_aa: CASSLVAGAHGELFF
cdr3_nt: TGTGCCAGCAGTTTGGTAGCGGGAGCCCACGGGGAGCTGTTTTTT

clone_size: -
d_call: -
v_call: TRBV5-4
j_call: TRBJ1-1
cdr3_length: 13
cdr3_aa: CASSLGINTEAFF
cdr3_nt: TGTGCCAGCAGCCTGGGGATAAACACTGAAGCTTTCTTT

clone_size: -
d_call: -
v_call: TRBV4-1
j_call: TRBJ1-1
cdr3_length: 13
cdr3_aa: CASSQMGGTEAFF
cdr3_nt: TGCGCCAGCAGCCAAATGGGGGGCACTGAAGCTTTCTTT

clone_size: -
d_call: -
v_call: TRBV5-6
j_call: TRBJ2-7
cdr3_length: 14
cdr3_aa: CASSLGPSPYEQYF
cdr3_nt: TGTGCCAGCAGCTTGGGTCCCAGTCCCTACGAGCAGTACTTC

clone_size: -
d_call: TRBD1
v_call: TRBV28
j_call: TRBJ2-7
cdr3_length: 13
cdr3_aa: CASRLDREYEQYF
cdr3_nt: TGTGCCAGCAGACTCGACAGGGAATACGAGCAGTACTTC

clone_size: -
d_call: -
v_call: TRBV5-1
j_call: TRBJ1-1
cdr3_length: 15
cdr3_aa: CASSLGPGAGTEAFF
cdr3_nt: TGCGCCAGCAGCTTGGGTCCGGGGGCCGGCACTGAAGCTTTCTTT

clone_size: -
d_call: -
v_call: TRBV15
j_call: TRBJ1-2
cdr3_length: 17
cdr3_aa: CATSRDIGGGTNYGYTF
cdr3_nt: TGTGCCACCAGCAGAGATATCGGGGGCGGAACTAACTATGGCTACACCTTC

clone_size: -
d_call: TRBD2
v_call: TRBV29-1
j_call: TRBJ2-7
cdr3_length: 13
cdr3_aa: CSEKGLAEREQYF
cdr3_nt: TGCAGCGAAAAGGGACTAGCGGAGAGGGAGCAGTACTTC

clone_size: -
d_call: -
v_call: TRBV29-1
j_call: TRBJ1-1
cdr3_length: 12
cdr3_aa: CSVRRLNTEAFF
cdr3_nt: TGCAGCGTCAGACGGCTCAACACTGAAGCTTTCTTT

clone_size: -
d_call: -
v_call: TRBV27
j_call: TRBJ2-3
cdr3_length: 15
cdr3_aa: CASSLRLTSTDTQYF
cdr3_nt: TGTGCCAGCAGTTTAAGGCTGACTAGCACAGATACGCAGTATTTT